The 23 T cell receptor beta chains given below trace back to one sample, sequenced in a study of post-analysis software for immune sequencing data (dated by TCRdb to the mid-2010s). No antigens are known for them. Libraries were made using PCR. Sequencing instrument: Illumina HiSeq 2500. To reduce PCR and sequencing biases, unique molecular identifiers were built into the TCR beta cDNA libraries. The public reads were quality trimmed at Q25 with fastp and then assembled into clones with MiXCR by TCRdb, keeping productive beta chains. Each entry is one CDR3 protein sequence, shown with its most common DNA and genes. Here the sample has about 150,000 distinct CDR3 sequences; 30% occur a single time. Roughly 1.6% of the sample is taken by the ten largest. Results and caveats for the whole study, not just this receptor: Significantly higher frequencies in patients than in controls were found for five or six TRBV segments, including TRBV5-6, TRBV5-1 and TRBV20-1.

Sequenced: blood. The receptor set was obtained from a girl aged 10 to 17 with multiple sclerosis.

This clonotype was seen ten or more times. The rearrangement uses TRBV6-1 and TRBJ2-7, with 9 nucleotides matching TRBD1. The CDR3 is 13 residues long. Germline V gene sequence: CDR1 MNHNS, CDR2 SASEGT. CDR3 residues: CSSKGTGIHEQYF. CDR3 sequence (DNA): TGTAGTTCAAAAGGGACAGGGATCCACGAGCAGTACTTC.

This clonotype was picked up a small number of times. The chain couples TRBV6-1 to TRBJ1-5; D unclear. The V end lost 3 bases, the J end lost 5 bases, and 5 bases lay between the germline ends. The CDR3 contains 12 residues. The V gene's germline CDR1 is MNHNS and CDR2 SASEGT. DNA for the CDR3: TGTGCCAGCAGTGACGGTTATCAGCCCCAGCATTTT. Translated, it gives CASSDGYQPQHF.

This clonotype was seen many times. In nucleotides, the CDR3 is TGTGCCAGCAGCCCCGAAGGAATAGGGGAGACCCAGTACTTC. Its translation is CASSPEGIGETQYF. The chain recombines TRBV7-9 with TRBJ2-5; no clear D gene. Germline lookup yields CDR1 SEHNR and CDR2 FQNEAQ (reference sequence). Deletions cut 5 bases from V and 5 bases from J, with 15 bases between. The CDR3 length is 14 residues.

This clonotype came up many times. The J gene is TRBJ1-1, the V gene TRBV18; D gene uncertain. The CDR3 consists of 11 residues. The germline V gene encodes CDR1 KGHSH and CDR2 LQKENI. V lost 9 bases to trimming and J lost 0 bases, with 5 bases between them. The CDR3 coding sequence is TGTGCCAGTTCAGTGAACACTGAAGCTTTCTTT. Protein sequence: CASSVNTEAFF.

The chain carries TRBV20-1 and TRBJ2-7, with TRBD1 matching 7 bases. This CDR3 has 15 residues. Germline CDR1 reads DFQATT; CDR2 reads SNEGSKA (reference sequence). The V gene end was trimmed by 4 bases and the J gene end by 3 bases; junction bases not matched to a gene: 12. The chain's CDR3 is CSANPVGTASYEQYF. The CDR3 DNA reads as TGCAGTGCTAATCCCGTCGGGACAGCTAGCTACGAGCAGTACTTC.

In this sample, this clonotype turned up a few times. The rearrangement joins TRBV10-3 to TRBJ1-3, with TRBD1 identical over 10 bases. Germline V gene data show CDR1 as ENHRY and CDR2 as SYGVKD. This CDR3 comprises 13 residues. V lost 7 bases to trimming and J lost 7 bases; unmatched junction nucleotides: 4. CDR3 DNA: TGTGCCATCAATGCGGGACAGGGGAACACCATATATTTT. Protein: CAINAGQGNTIYF.

About this clonotype: A much larger clone differs by one base, so this may be a read error. V gene TRBV27 combines with J gene TRBJ2-5; perhaps D is TRBD1 or TRBD2 (6 bases each). CDR3 length: 13 residues. CDR1 is MNHEY, CDR2 SMNVEV, per germline (reference sequence). Here the CDR3 reads CTSSLGGAGEQYF. For the CDR3, the DNA is TGTACCAGCAGTTTGGGGGGCGCCGGGGAGCAGTACTTC.

Comments on this clonotype: This may arise from a read error, as a much more abundant clone is one base away. The chain combines TRBV10-3 with TRBJ2-7; TRBD2 might be the D (5 bases). Gene TRBJ2-1 matches the end of the DNA better, so the J call may be wrong. This CDR3 comprises 12 residues. Per germline, CDR1 ENHRY and CDR2 SYGVKD. The CDR3 region is CAVSEGVGEQFF. The CDR3 nucleotides are TGTGCCGTCAGTGAGGGTGTAGGTGAGCAGTTCTTC.

Turning to this clonotype: It may be a read error: a sequence one base away is much more abundant. Likely a read error: the CDR3 ends without its conserved phenylalanine or tryptophan. The chain recombines TRBV5-1 with TRBJ2-5; 7 bases map to TRBD1. The germline CDR1 and CDR2 sequences are SGHRS and YFSETQ. CDR3 length: 18 amino acids. V shed 0 bases, J shed 1 base, and the junction held 12 bases outside the gene matches. CDR3 residues: CASSLGRQGSPVQETQYC. In DNA, the CDR3 is TGCGCCAGCAGCTTGGGAAGACAGGGTTCTCCCGTCCAAGAGACCCAGTACTGC.

This clonotype was counted many times. This chain joins TRBV10-1 and TRBJ2-3, with D perhaps matching TRBD1 (6 bases). The CDR3 length is 15 residues. V was pared by 5 bases and J by 4 bases, with 16 bases between. Germline values: CDR1 WNHNN, CDR2 SYGVQD (reference sequence). The CDR3 bases are TGCGCCAGCAGTCAGGGGACCAGGGGACCAGATACGCAGTATTTT. This gives the protein CASSQGTRGPDTQYF.

V gene TRBV28 combines with J gene TRBJ2-5; a weak D match, TRBD2 (5 bases). This CDR3 region has 15 residues. Deletions cut 3 bases from V and 11 bases from J, with 22 bases between. Germline V lookup: CDR1 MDHEN, CDR2 SYDVKM. The CDR3 sequence: CASSFPGRVAYEQYF. The CDR3 nucleotides read TGTGCCAGCAGTTTCCCAGGACGCGTAGCGTATGAGCAGTACTTC.

The chain couples TRBV7-2 to TRBJ1-5, with D possibly TRBD1 on 5 matching bases. Germline V gene data show CDR1 as SGHTA and CDR2 as FQGNSA. The CDR3 length is 13 residues. V dropped 2 bases and J dropped 7 bases, with 9 bases sitting between them. CDR3 DNA sequence: TGTGCCAGCAGCTTATATGGGGGACAGCCCCAGCATTTT. Translation gives CASSLYGGQPQHF.

Concerning this clonotype: An end of the junction differs from the germline gene, which may be a read error. V usage is TRBV2 and J usage is TRBJ2-3, with D possibly TRBD1 on 6 matching bases. Germline loops: CDR1 SNHLY, CDR2 FYNNEI. This CDR3 region has 15 residues. CDR3 nucleotides: TGCGCCAGCTCAGGACAGCCTAGAAGCACAGATACGCAGTATTTT. It codes for CASSGQPRSTDTQYF.

J is TRBJ2-1 and V is TRBV20-1, with 9 bases identical to TRBD1. Matching the DNA end better, TRBJ2-7 makes the J call doubtful. This CDR3 is built from 14 residues. CDR1 is DFQATT, CDR2 SNEGSKA, per germline (reference sequence). CDR3 region: CSARDRANYNEQYF. In DNA form, the CDR3 reads TGCAGTGCCAGGGACAGGGCTAACTACAATGAGCAGTACTTC.

This clonotype was counted at least ten times. The chain joins TRBV6-1 to TRBJ2-3, with TRBD2 as a possible D gene (5 bases). The ends were cut back, 0 bases at V and 2 bases at J, with 9 bases in the middle. Germline V CDR1 and CDR2: MNHNS, SASEGT. The CDR3 is 15 residues long. The CDR3: CASSEAAGLTDTQYF. In nucleotides, the CDR3 is TGTGCCAGCAGTGAAGCGGCGGGCCTCACAGATACGCAGTATTTT.

This clonotype was detected a few times. The chain combines TRBV27 with TRBJ2-1; 7 bases map to TRBD2. V lost 2 bases, J lost 6 bases, and 4 bases stayed unmatched. Germline V gene data show CDR1 as MNHEY and CDR2 as SMNVEV (reference sequence). There are 14 residues in the CDR3. The CDR3 DNA is TGTGCCAGCAGTTTAAAGGGAGGGCTCAATGAGCAGTTCTTC. Amino acids: CASSLKGGLNEQFF.

Of note for this clonotype: Given a much more abundant clone one base away, this may be a read error. The CDR3 region is CASSFRGTQETRYF. CDR3 bases: TGTGCCAGCAGCTTTAGAGGGACACAAGAGACCCGGTACTTC. The gene calls are TRBV5-5 and TRBJ2-5; tentatively, D is TRBD1 (6 bases). The CDR3 runs 14 residues. Per the germline V gene, CDR1 is SGHKS and CDR2 is YYEKEE (reference sequence).

Worth noting for this clonotype: A junction end diverges from the germline sequence, so it may reflect a read error. V gene TRBV5-1 combines with J gene TRBJ2-1, with 10 bases that match TRBD2. Germline V lookup: CDR1 SGHRS, CDR2 YFSETQ. The CDR3 totals 14 residues. The CDR3 reads CVSSSSGGYNEQFF. In nucleotides, the CDR3 is TGCGTCAGCAGCTCTAGCGGGGGCTACAATGAGCAGTTCTTC.

This clonotype has only a few counts. In nucleotides, the CDR3 is TGTGCCTGGAGTGTACAGGTGGATTGGCCCTCCTACGAGCAGTACTTC. The encoded protein is CAWSVQVDWPSYEQYF. The gene calls are TRBV30 and TRBJ2-7; possibly TRBD1 for D (5 bases). Per the germline V gene, CDR1 is GTSNPN and CDR2 is SVGIG (reference sequence). V was clipped by 0 bases and J by 0 bases, with 15 bases between them. The CDR3 extends over 16 amino acids.

The CDR3 DNA follows: TGTGCCAGCAGTTTTGGAGGGGACCGCTACGAGCAGTACTTC. It encodes CASSFGGDRYEQYF. The chain joins TRBV12-3 or TRBV12-4 to TRBJ2-7, with D possibly TRBD2 on 6 matching bases. This CDR3 has 14 residues. V dropped 3 bases and J dropped 3 bases, with 12 bases sitting between them.

The gene calls are TRBV5-1 and TRBJ2-6; D is perhaps TRBD2 (5 bases). There are 16 residues in the CDR3. Germline V gene sequence: CDR1 SGHRS, CDR2 YFSETQ. V was pared by 4 bases and J by 0 bases, with 11 bases between. The CDR3 protein is CASSVTRGSGANVLTF. Written as DNA, the CDR3 is TGCGCCAGCAGCGTTACTAGAGGCTCTGGGGCCAACGTCCTGACTTTC.

The V and J genes are TRBV16 and TRBJ1-4; D is perhaps TRBD1 (5 bases). V gave up 2 bases and J gave up 5 bases, with 18 bases separating them. CDR1 and CDR2 (germline): KGHSY, FQNENV. The CDR3 extends over 17 amino acids. In nucleotides, the CDR3 is TGTGCCAGCAGCCAAAATTATCCGGGACTTACCAATGAAAAACTGTTTTTT. Protein sequence: CASSQNYPGLTNEKLFF.

The count of this clonotype is one. A much larger clone is a single base away; this may be a read error. The rearrangement links TRBV2 to TRBJ2-7, with a tentative D call TRBD2 (5 bases). Trimming shortened V by 3 bases and J by 0 bases, and 15 bases separated the two germline ends. This CDR3 contains 16 residues. Germline V gene lookup returns CDR1 SNHLY and CDR2 FYNNEI. The CDR3 nucleotides read TGTGCCAGCAGTGAGGGGAGAAACAGAAGCTCCTACGAGCAGTACTTC. This codes for CASSEGRNRSSYEQYF.